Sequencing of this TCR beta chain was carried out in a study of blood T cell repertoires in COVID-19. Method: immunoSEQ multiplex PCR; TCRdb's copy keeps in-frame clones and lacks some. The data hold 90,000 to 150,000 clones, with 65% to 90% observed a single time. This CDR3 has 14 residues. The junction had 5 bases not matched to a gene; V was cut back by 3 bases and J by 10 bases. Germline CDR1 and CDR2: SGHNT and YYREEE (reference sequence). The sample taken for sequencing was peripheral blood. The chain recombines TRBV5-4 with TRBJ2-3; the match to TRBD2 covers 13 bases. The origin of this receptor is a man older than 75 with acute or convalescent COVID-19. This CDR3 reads CASSSGLAGSAQYF. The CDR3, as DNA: TGTGCCAGCAGCTCGGGACTAGCGGGAAGTGCGCAGTATTTT.